This TCR beta chain was obtained from a study of blood T cell repertoires in COVID-19. Across the whole study: Donors in the United States, Italy and Spain gave samples during acute or convalescent COVID-19. PBMCs, B-cell-depleted T cells, or T cells provided the cDNA or gDNA that made up the material.

Under the authors' procedure: From reference gene primer amplification, estimates of nucleated cell counts were derived. The table came from immunoSEQ multiplex PCR; TCRdb's copy has only in-frame clones and leaves some out. V, J and clone size are taken as reported in that table, and D and trimming were inferred from the DNA itself. Here the sample spans about 100,000 clones, around four fifths being singletons. The CDR3 runs 17 residues. CDR1 is LNHDA, CDR2 SQIVND, per germline (reference sequence). With 3 bases clipped from V and 4 bases from J, the junction kept 9 bases outside the gene matches. The source material was peripheral blood. J is TRBJ1-6 and V is TRBV19; 7 nucleotides match TRBD1. This clonotype originated in a middle-aged man with active or convalescent COVID-19. DNA of the CDR3: TGTGCCAGTAGTATCGTAGCGGAACAGGGGTATAATTCACCCCTCCACTTT. Translating it yields CASSIVAEQGYNSPLHF.